The rows below give T cell receptor beta chains drawn from one sample of a study of response to subunit inactivated influenza vaccine. TCRdb recomputed calls from the RT-PCR reads with MiXCR, one row per CDR3 protein. This table has about 570,000 distinct CDR3 sequences, approximately 11% appearing once. These data also formed part of another study, on T cells expressing NK-cell markers.

The specimen was PBMCs from blood, collected on the day of vaccination. The source of these receptors is a man between 50 and 59 years old who received an inactivated influenza vaccine. CDR3s include the opening cysteine and the closing phenylalanine or tryptophan. Fields, in order: V gene, clone size, CDR3 length, CDR3 protein. Only some rows state a clone size, as once, few, many or a class for expanded clones.

v_call: TRBV3-1
clone_size: few
cdr3_length: 15
cdr3_aa: CASSPGPGARYEQYF

v_call: TRBV4-1
clone_size: few
cdr3_length: 16
cdr3_aa: CASRDTRAGGANVLTF

v_call: TRBV2
clone_size: many
cdr3_length: 19
cdr3_aa: CASNDGIIKRVANGNTIYF

v_call: TRBV4-3
clone_size: few
cdr3_length: 14
cdr3_aa: CASSPLSSTDTQYF

v_call: TRBV5-1
clone_size: few
cdr3_length: 14
cdr3_aa: CASSERANTGELFF

v_call: TRBV7-8
clone_size: few
cdr3_length: 14
cdr3_aa: CASSLEDASYEQYF

v_call: TRBV28
clone_size: -
cdr3_length: 17
cdr3_aa: CASSFVGLAENTGELFF

v_call: TRBV11-2
clone_size: few
cdr3_length: 14
cdr3_aa: CASSQSQGVYEQYF

v_call: TRBV3-1
clone_size: many
cdr3_length: 16
cdr3_aa: CASSQTAAVMRAPLHF

v_call: TRBV6-5
clone_size: -
cdr3_length: 14
cdr3_aa: CASSYSRGGRIQYF

v_call: TRBV12-3/TRBV12-4
clone_size: few
cdr3_length: 15
cdr3_aa: CASTTVEFTYNEQFF

v_call: TRBV7-2
clone_size: many
cdr3_length: 15
cdr3_aa: CASSEVGGLYYEQFF

v_call: TRBV7-8
clone_size: -
cdr3_length: 14
cdr3_aa: CASSLGSSPETQYF

v_call: TRBV3-1
clone_size: many
cdr3_length: 16
cdr3_aa: CASSREPGQGAHEQYF

v_call: TRBV12-5
clone_size: many
cdr3_length: 13
cdr3_aa: CASGLAGNTEAFF

v_call: TRBV3-1
clone_size: few
cdr3_length: 19
cdr3_aa: CASSQDSPGTGITTDTQYF

v_call: TRBV6-2/TRBV6-3
clone_size: -
cdr3_length: 16
cdr3_aa: CASSLRPAGGTYEQYF

v_call: TRBV9
clone_size: -
cdr3_length: 15
cdr3_aa: CASSGDRGLTDTQYF